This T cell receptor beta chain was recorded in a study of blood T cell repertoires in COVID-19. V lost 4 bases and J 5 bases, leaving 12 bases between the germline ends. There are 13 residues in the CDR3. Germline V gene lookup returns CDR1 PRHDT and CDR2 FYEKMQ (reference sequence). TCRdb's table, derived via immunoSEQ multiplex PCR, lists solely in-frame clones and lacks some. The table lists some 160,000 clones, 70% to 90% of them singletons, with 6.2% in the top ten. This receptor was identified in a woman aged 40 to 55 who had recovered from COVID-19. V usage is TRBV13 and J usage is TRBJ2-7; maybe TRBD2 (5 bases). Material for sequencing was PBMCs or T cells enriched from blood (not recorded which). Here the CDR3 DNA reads TGTGCCAGCAGCTCGCGGACTCTCGACGAGCAGTACTTC. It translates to CASSSRTLDEQYF. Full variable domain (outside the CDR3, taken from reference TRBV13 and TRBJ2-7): AAGVIQSPRHLIKEKRETATLKCYPIPRHDTVYWYQQGPGQDPQFLISFYEKMQSDKGSIPDRFSAQQFSDYHSELNMSSLELGDSALYFCASSSRTLDEQYFGPGTRLTVT.